A single sample gave rise to the 10 T cell receptor beta chains below, sequenced in a study of blood T cell repertoires in COVID-19. Here immunoSEQ multiplex PCR was the method, and the copy in TCRdb shows in-frame clones only, minus some. This table has a few hundred thousand clones, 90% appearing once. The source material was peripheral blood. These receptors all stem from a woman aged 55-69 years with COVID-19, enrolled during active disease.

The rearrangement joins TRBV12-2 to TRBJ2-5; TRBD1, as called in the table, went unchecked against the DNA. TRBV12-2 is marked as a pseudogene. CDR3 length equals 14 residues. CDR3 sequence: CASRLRGHKKTQYF. DNA for the CDR3: TGTGCAAGTCGCTTAAGAGGACATAAAAAGACCCAGTACTTC.

This rearrangement joins TRBV7-2 to TRBJ1-6; no clear D gene. The CDR3 loop spans 15 amino acids. Germline CDR1 and CDR2: SGHTA and FQGNSA. The V and J ends lost 1 base and 6 bases respectively, with 10 bases between them. The CDR3 DNA reads as TGTGCCAGCAGCTTAGTAGAGGGAACTAATTCACCCCTCCACTTT. Residues: CASSLVEGTNSPLHF.

The chain carries TRBV7-2 and TRBJ2-3; 8 bases are a match to TRBD1. The CDR3 length is 15 residues. Germline loops: CDR1 SGHTA, CDR2 FQGNSA. Unmatched junction bases numbered 5, after V lost 5 bases and J lost 1 base. In nucleotides, the CDR3 is TGTGCCAGCAGCGGCTGGACAGGGCGCACAGATACGCAGTATTTT. Translation gives CASSGWTGRTDTQYF.

CDR3 DNA: TGTGCCAGCAGTCAGGTCACAGGGGACTATGGCTACACCTTC. Protein: CASSQVTGDYGYTF. The chain is built from TRBV6-6 and TRBJ1-2, with 7 bases fitting TRBD1. V trimming: 5 bases; J trimming: 3 bases; junction bases outside the gene matches: 6. Germline V gives CDR1 MNHNY, CDR2 SVGAGI (reference sequence). This CDR3 spans 14 amino acids.

The chain employs TRBV6-5 and TRBJ1-1; tentatively, D is TRBD1 (6 bases). The germline gives CDR1 MNHEY, CDR2 SVGAGI. Trimming removed 6 bases from V and 1 base from J, with 15 bases in between. This CDR3 is 15 amino acids long. CDR3 residues: CASSPQGFANTEAFF. The CDR3 DNA reads as TGTGCCAGCAGCCCCCAGGGGTTTGCGAACACTGAAGCTTTCTTT.

The chain carries TRBV7-9 and TRBJ1-2; 9 positions agree with TRBD1. CDR1 is SEHNR and CDR2 is FQNEAQ in the germline V gene (reference sequence). The CDR3 is 18 amino acids. V was clipped by 4 bases and J by 8 bases; unmatched bases: 20. The CDR3: CASSSTGLITGGWLGYTF. CDR3 sequence (DNA): TGTGCCAGCAGCTCCACCGGACTTATAACAGGGGGCTGGTTGGGCTACACCTTC.

The chain recombines TRBV11-3 with TRBJ1-5, with 9 positions matching TRBD1. Germline V gene data show CDR1 as SGHNT and CDR2 as YENEEA. The CDR3 runs to 18 residues. The ends lost 5 bases at V and 1 base at J; junction bases unmatched: 12. The CDR3 region has the DNA TGTGCCAGCAGCCAGCATGTCCGGGGACAGGGAAGCAATCAGCCCCAGCATTTT. Amino acids: CASSQHVRGQGSNQPQHF.

CDR3 in DNA: TGTGCCAGCAGCTTAGGGAGGGGGCGCTTGGTCACTGAAGCTTTCTTT. Its protein product is CASSLGRGRLVTEAFF. The J gene is TRBJ1-1, the V gene TRBV7-8, with TRBD1 matching 7 bases. The germline gives CDR1 SGHVS, CDR2 FQNEAQ. This CDR3 is built from 16 residues. J was trimmed by 4 bases and V by 1 base; bases with no gene match: 9.

The chain joins TRBV4-3 to TRBJ2-5; 9 positions match TRBD2. V shed 0 bases, J shed 5 bases, and the junction held 10 bases outside the gene matches. This CDR3 spans 17 amino acids. Germline values: CDR1 LGHNA, CDR2 YSLEER. The CDR3 DNA sequence: TGCGCCAGCAGCCAAGAGTATCAGCGGACTAGCGAGGAGACCCAGTACTTC. Translated, it gives CASSQEYQRTSEETQYF.

The V and J genes are TRBV9 and TRBJ1-2; TRBD1 is a possible D gene (6 bases). Germline V gene sequence: CDR1 SGDLS, CDR2 YYNGEE. Trimming removed 2 bases at V and 7 bases at J, with 18 bases between. The CDR3 runs to 15 residues. CDR3: CASSVMVGQGSGYTF. Here the CDR3 DNA reads TGTGCCAGCAGCGTCATGGTGGGGCAGGGGTCTGGCTACACCTTC.